The 2 T cell receptor beta chains listed next were all sequenced from one sample in a study of T cells in Graves' hyperthyroidism and ophthalmopathy. Amplification yielded TCR beta CDR3 regions, with RNA transcripts as the source. First-round RT-PCR of the TCR CDR3 relied on the HTBI primer set. TCRdb independently ran MiXCR on the multiplex PCR reads; one entry per CDR3 protein. Of over 700,000 distinct CDR3 sequences listed, approximately 40% are singletons. Sequencing was done on a sample of blood. Source of these receptors: a man between 18 and 29 years old with Graves' hyperthyroidism.

This clonotype was observed a handful of times. The rearrangement uses TRBV6-5 and TRBJ1-5; perhaps TRBD1 as D (6 bases). There are 13 residues in the CDR3. V was shortened by 5 bases and J by 12 bases, with 17 bases between the two germline ends. CDR1 and CDR2 from the germline V gene are MNHEY and SVGAGI. CDR3 coding DNA: TGTGCCAGCAGTGAGGGCAGGGGAACCCTCCAGCATTTT. The encoded protein is CASSEGRGTLQHF.

The V call is TRBV15, the J call TRBJ1-1; no reliable D call. The CDR3 spans 16 residues. V lost 3 bases, J lost 0 bases, and 14 bases lay in between. The germline V gene has CDR1 LNHNV and CDR2 YYDKDF (reference sequence). In nucleotides, the CDR3 is TGTGCCACCAGCAGTTTAAGGACGCTGGTGAACACTGAAGCTTTCTTT. Residues: CATSSLRTLVNTEAFF.